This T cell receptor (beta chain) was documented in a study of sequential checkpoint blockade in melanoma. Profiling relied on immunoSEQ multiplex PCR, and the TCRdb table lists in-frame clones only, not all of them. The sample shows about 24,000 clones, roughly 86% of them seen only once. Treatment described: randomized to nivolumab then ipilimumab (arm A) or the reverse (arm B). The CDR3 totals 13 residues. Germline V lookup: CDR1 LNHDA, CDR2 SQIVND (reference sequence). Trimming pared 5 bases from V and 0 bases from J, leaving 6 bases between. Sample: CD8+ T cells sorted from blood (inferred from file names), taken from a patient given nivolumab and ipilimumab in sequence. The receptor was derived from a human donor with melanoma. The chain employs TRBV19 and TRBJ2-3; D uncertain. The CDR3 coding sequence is TGTGCCAGTAGTGATACTAGCACAGATACGCAGTATTTT. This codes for CASSDTSTDTQYF. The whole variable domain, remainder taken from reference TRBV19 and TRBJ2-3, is DGGITQSPKYLFRKEGQNVTLSCEQNLNHDAMYWYRQDPGQGLRLIYYSQIVNDFQKGDIAEGYSVSREKKESFPLTVTSAQKNPTAFYLCASSDTSTDTQYFGPGTRLTVL.